The rows below give T cell receptor beta chains drawn from one sample of a study of blood T cell repertoires in COVID-19. Generated by immunoSEQ multiplex PCR, the TCRdb table keeps only in-frame clones and is missing some. The sample holds 91,000 or so clones; approximately 90% are singletons and the top ten take around 3.9%. What was sequenced was peripheral blood. All receptors come from a woman aged 45 to 65 in a cohort sampled during active COVID-19. The CDR3 runs from the conserved cysteine through the conserved F or W. D genes are given only for firm matches.

V	D	J	CDR3	DNA
TRBV20-1	TRBD1	TRBJ1-5	CSASRGRGQPQHF	TGCAGTGCTAGTAGGGGGCGCGGTCAGCCCCAGCATTTT
TRBV7-6	TRBD1	TRBJ1-5	CASSLELGTALGSQPQHF	TGTGCCAGCAGCTTAGAACTCGGGACAGCCTTGGGGAGCCAGCCCCAGCATTTT
TRBV6-5	-	TRBJ2-7	CASSFGQEGGGQYF	TGTGCCAGCAGTTTCGGACAGGAGGGCGGAGGGCAGTACTTC
TRBV15	-	TRBJ2-5	CATSRETGGTQYF	TGTGCCACCAGCAGAGAGACCGGCGGGACCCAGTACTTC
TRBV3-1/TRBV3-2	-	TRBJ2-5	CASSQLSGVETQYF	TGTGCCAGCAGCCAACTCTCGGGAGTGGAGACCCAGTACTTC
TRBV6-6	TRBD1	TRBJ1-5	CASSQDRDQPQHF	TGTGCCAGCAGTCAGGACAGGGATCAGCCCCAGCATTTT
TRBV11-2	-	TRBJ2-7	CASSLDRGSYYEQYF	TGTGCCAGCAGCTTAGACAGGGGATCTTACTACGAGCAGTACTTC
TRBV2	-	TRBJ1-5	CASSLSGNQPQHF	TGTGCCAGCAGTCTATCGGGTAATCAGCCCCAGCATTTT
TRBV30	-	TRBJ2-3	CAWSVGGTTNTQYF	TGTGCCTGGAGTGTGGGGGGGACAACCAATACGCAGTATTTT
TRBV7-9	-	TRBJ1-1	CASSLAGRRLNTEAFF	TGTGCCAGCAGCTTAGCGGGGAGGAGGTTGAACACTGAAGCTTTCTTT
TRBV30	-	TRBJ2-3	CAWRPKGWGDSTDTQYF	TGTGCCTGGAGGCCCAAAGGCTGGGGGGATAGCACAGATACGCAGTATTTT